These 16 T cell receptor beta chains were all obtained from the same sample, sequenced in a study of CD8 T cells in Susac syndrome. It was with random hexamers that about 0.45 to 1 ug RNA was reverse transcribed. A single record per CDR3 protein comes from TCRdb applying MiXCR to the immunoSEQ multiplex PCR reads. The table includes roughly 120,000 distinct CDR3 sequences, about 95% detected once. Sequenced material: CD4+ T cells from PBMCs. All receptors derive from a human donor in good health.

The rearrangement links TRBV5-8 to TRBJ1-2; 8 bases map to TRBD1. Trimming removed 4 bases from V and 8 bases from J; junction bases left unmatched: 7. CDR1 is SGHTS, CDR2 YDEGEE, per germline. CDR3 size: 13 residues. CDR3 region: CASSHRTGSGYTF. The CDR3 coding sequence is TGTGCCAGCAGCCACAGGACAGGGAGCGGCTACACCTTC.

This chain joins TRBV7-2 and TRBJ2-1; possible D gene TRBD1, 7 bases. The V end lost 5 bases, the J end lost 3 bases, and 8 bases lay between the germline ends. The CDR3 covers 13 residues. Germline V lookup: CDR1 SGHTA, CDR2 FQGNSA. The CDR3, as DNA: TGTGCCAGCAGCCAGGGGGGCTACAATGAGCAGTTCTTC. This encodes CASSQGGYNEQFF.

The genes are TRBV5-1 and TRBJ2-5; D remains unclear. V was clipped by 2 bases and J by 2 bases, with 10 bases between them. Germline lookup yields CDR1 SGHRS and CDR2 YFSETQ. There are 14 residues in the CDR3. The CDR3 DNA sequence: TGCGCCAGCAGCTTAATCGGATTACAAGAGACCCAGTACTTC. This sequence encodes CASSLIGLQETQYF.

The genes are TRBV19 and TRBJ2-1, with TRBD2 identical over 16 bases. There are 16 residues in the CDR3. CDR1 is LNHDA, CDR2 SQIVND, per germline (reference sequence). After removal of 3 bases from V and 6 bases from J, the junction contained 2 bases not matched to a gene. Here the CDR3 DNA reads TGTGCCAGTAGTATGGGACTAGCGGGAGGGCGCAATGAGCAGTTCTTC. It is translated as CASSMGLAGGRNEQFF.

Note on this clonotype: One end of the junction fails to match germline, which may point to a read error. The V and J genes are TRBV12-3 or TRBV12-4 and TRBJ1-2; weak D call: TRBD1 (5 bases). This CDR3 region has 13 residues. The CDR3 region is CASSRGSFYGHTF. The CDR3 DNA follows: TGTGCCAGCAGTCGGGGCAGCTTCTATGGCCACACCTTC.

This chain joins TRBV29-1 and TRBJ2-5, with TRBD1 identical over 12 bases. This CDR3 has 13 residues. The V gene's germline CDR1 is SQVTM and CDR2 ANQGSEA. J was trimmed by 5 bases and V by 7 bases; bases with no gene match: 5. CDR3 DNA sequence: TGCAGCGGGGGGACAGGGGGCTTGGAGACCCAGTACTTC. It yields the protein CSGGTGGLETQYF.

This chain joins TRBV2 and TRBJ1-5; D uncertain. The CDR3 covers 12 residues. Trimming cost V 6 bases and J 3 bases, with 6 bases left between them. The germline CDR1 and CDR2 sequences are SNHLY and FYNNEI. This CDR3 is CASSRHNQPQHF. The CDR3 region has the DNA TGTGCCAGCAGCAGGCACAATCAGCCCCAGCATTTT.

The chain combines TRBV12-3 or TRBV12-4 with TRBJ2-7; 10 bases match TRBD2. V shed 7 bases and J 6 bases; nucleotides not matched to a gene: 9. The CDR3 is 14 residues long. The CDR3 here is CASTLAGVISEQYF. DNA for the CDR3: TGTGCCAGCACCCTAGCGGGAGTCATCAGCGAGCAGTACTTC.

The CDR3 region is CSARDRAEGYTF. In nucleotides, the CDR3 is TGCAGTGCTAGAGATAGGGCGGAAGGCTACACCTTC. The chain has TRBV20-1 and TRBJ1-2; D is unclear. The CDR3 runs to 12 residues. Trimming shortened V by 0 bases and J by 8 bases, and 10 bases separated the two germline ends. The V gene's germline CDR1 is DFQATT and CDR2 SNEGSKA (reference sequence).

V usage is TRBV30 and J usage is TRBJ2-1, with D tentatively TRBD1 (5 bases). CDR1 and CDR2 (germline): GTSNPN, SVGIG (reference sequence). CDR3 length equals 15 residues. Trimming removed 5 bases from V and 2 bases from J, with 16 bases in between. CDR3 DNA: TGTGCCTGGTCCCCGTTGGCAGGGCCCTACAATGAGCAGTTCTTC. This translates into CAWSPLAGPYNEQFF.

V and J are TRBV7-2 and TRBJ2-2, with 9 bases identical to TRBD2. J lost 4 bases, V lost 4 bases, and 7 bases had no gene match. This CDR3 contains 16 residues. Germline V gene lookup returns CDR1 SGHTA and CDR2 FQGNSA. The CDR3 reads CASSSRGRALTGELFF. CDR3 nucleotides: TGTGCCAGCAGCTCACGCGGGAGGGCACTCACCGGGGAGCTGTTTTTT.

The chain uses TRBV9 and TRBJ2-1, with D possibly matching TRBD2 (6 bases). The CDR3 is 15 residues long. CDR1 SGDLS and CDR2 YYNGEE come from the germline V gene. V lost 4 bases to trimming and J lost 6 bases, with 17 bases between them. This CDR3 is CASSPFGGASNEQFF. CDR3 coding DNA: TGTGCCAGCAGCCCGTTCGGGGGAGCGAGCAATGAGCAGTTCTTC.

This clonotype was counted once. The chain has TRBV18 and TRBJ2-1; D unresolved. The CDR3 is 15 residues long. The V gene lost 6 bases and the J gene lost 1 base, with 13 bases spanning the gap. Germline V gene sequence: CDR1 KGHSH, CDR2 LQKENI. CDR3 nucleotides: TGTGCCAGCTCCTTTTCGGGTGGTTCCTACAATGAGCAGTTCTTC. It specifies CASSFSGGSYNEQFF. The full variable domain, its missing parts supplied by reference TRBV18 and TRBJ2-1, is NAGVMQNPRHLVRRRGQEARLRCSPMKGHSHVYWYRQLPEEGLKFMVYLQKENIIDESGMPKERFSAEFPKEGPSILRIQQVVRGDSAAYFCASSFSGGSYNEQFFGPGTRLTVL.

V gene TRBV3-1 combines with J gene TRBJ2-5; D is possibly TRBD2 (7 bases). This CDR3 region has 15 residues. CDR1 is LGHDT, CDR2 YNNKEL, per germline (reference sequence). V gave up 4 bases and J gave up 3 bases, with 15 bases separating them. CDR3 nucleotide sequence: TGTGCCAGCAGCCTCGGCGGGGAGGGGGAAGAGACCCAGTACTTC. Translating gives CASSLGGEGEETQYF.

This rearrangement joins TRBV6-1 to TRBJ2-3; the match to TRBD1 covers 8 bases. CDR1 is MNHNS, CDR2 SASEGT, per germline. The junction had 16 bases not matched to a gene; V was cut back by 6 bases and J by 5 bases. The CDR3 consists of 17 residues. CDR3 sequence: CASSQGQGANRVDTQYF. CDR3 bases: TGTGCCAGCAGCCAAGGACAGGGCGCCAATAGGGTAGATACGCAGTATTTT.

The CDR3 nucleotides read TGTGCCAGCAGCCAAGATTTCGGGCGGGAGGGCCCCAATGAGCAGTTCTTC. As protein: CASSQDFGREGPNEQFF. The chain links TRBV4-2 to TRBJ2-1, with 9 positions matching TRBD2. The ends lost 0 bases at V and 6 bases at J; junction bases unmatched: 9. CDR3 length: 17 residues. Germline V lookup: CDR1 LGHNA, CDR2 YNFKEQ.